This T cell receptor beta chain was sequenced during a study of shared clonotypes between healthy human individuals. Authors' methods: From ImmunoSEQ came sequences covering only the junction and carrying no quality scores, so filtering differed. TCRdb's table, derived via immunoSEQ multiplex PCR, lists solely in-frame clones and lacks some. V, J and clone size derive from that table, while D and trimming were established from the DNA sequence. The data contain some 2,500,000 clones, just under 95% of them singletons. From CD4+ cells came CD45RA+ naive and CD45RA-negative memory subsets. Note on this clone: Antigen: not known.

The CDR3 loop spans 18 amino acids. CDR1 is MDHEN, CDR2 SYDVKM, per germline. The V end lost 6 bases, the J end lost 1 base, and 25 bases lay between the germline ends. General study results and limits: Between four donors, naive CD4 clonotypes were shared at a level of about 5%.

The chain carries TRBV28 and TRBJ2-7; possibly TRBD2 for D (6 bases). Sequencing used naive CD4+ T cells from PBMCs. The subset was: CD45RA+ positively selected. The source of this sequence is a man between 18 and 29 years old in good health. Some clones in this sample may be carry-over from other donors' samples. CDR3 loop: CASSLSLAPKRASYEQYF. CDR3 coding DNA: TGTGCCAGCAGCCTAAGCCTAGCGCCTAAAAGGGCATCCTACGAGCAGTACTTC.